This record concerns one T cell receptor (beta chain) sequence. Trimming left V 3 bases short and J 9 bases short, with 13 bases between. CDR1 and CDR2 from the germline V gene are SGDLS and YYNGEE. This CDR3 has 14 amino acids. The data originate from a study of blood T cell repertoires in COVID-19. Study in general: T cells, B-cell-depleted T cells, or PBMCs provided the cDNA or gDNA that served as material.

The table came from immunoSEQ multiplex PCR; TCRdb's copy has only in-frame clones and leaves some out. The sample records 85,000 to 100,000 clones, 86% being singletons. The rearrangement links TRBV9 to TRBJ1-6, with D hard to call. The clonotype originates from a man aged 45 to 65 with active or convalescent COVID-19. The sequenced material came from peripheral blood. CDR3 sequence reads: CASSDQLGVSPLHF. In DNA, the CDR3 is TGTGCCAGCAGCGACCAACTAGGAGTTTCACCCCTCCACTTT.